This T cell receptor beta chain is from a study of blood T cell repertoires in COVID-19. V shed 2 bases and J shed 0 bases, with 11 bases lying between them. Germline CDR1 is MNHNY and CDR2 is SVGAGI (reference sequence). There are 16 residues in the CDR3. The method was immunoSEQ multiplex PCR; TCRdb's version includes in-frame clones alone and lacks a portion of them. This sample has approximately 450,000 clones, with roughly 85% found just once. The rearrangement links TRBV6-6 to TRBJ1-5; D is possibly TRBD1 (5 bases). The receptor was derived from a woman aged 18-35 years with acute COVID-19. Sequenced input: PBMCs or T cells enriched from blood (not recorded which). DNA for the CDR3: TGTGCCAGCAGTTACGCGACAGAATATAGCAATCAGCCCCAGCATTTT. Translation: CASSYATEYSNQPQHF.